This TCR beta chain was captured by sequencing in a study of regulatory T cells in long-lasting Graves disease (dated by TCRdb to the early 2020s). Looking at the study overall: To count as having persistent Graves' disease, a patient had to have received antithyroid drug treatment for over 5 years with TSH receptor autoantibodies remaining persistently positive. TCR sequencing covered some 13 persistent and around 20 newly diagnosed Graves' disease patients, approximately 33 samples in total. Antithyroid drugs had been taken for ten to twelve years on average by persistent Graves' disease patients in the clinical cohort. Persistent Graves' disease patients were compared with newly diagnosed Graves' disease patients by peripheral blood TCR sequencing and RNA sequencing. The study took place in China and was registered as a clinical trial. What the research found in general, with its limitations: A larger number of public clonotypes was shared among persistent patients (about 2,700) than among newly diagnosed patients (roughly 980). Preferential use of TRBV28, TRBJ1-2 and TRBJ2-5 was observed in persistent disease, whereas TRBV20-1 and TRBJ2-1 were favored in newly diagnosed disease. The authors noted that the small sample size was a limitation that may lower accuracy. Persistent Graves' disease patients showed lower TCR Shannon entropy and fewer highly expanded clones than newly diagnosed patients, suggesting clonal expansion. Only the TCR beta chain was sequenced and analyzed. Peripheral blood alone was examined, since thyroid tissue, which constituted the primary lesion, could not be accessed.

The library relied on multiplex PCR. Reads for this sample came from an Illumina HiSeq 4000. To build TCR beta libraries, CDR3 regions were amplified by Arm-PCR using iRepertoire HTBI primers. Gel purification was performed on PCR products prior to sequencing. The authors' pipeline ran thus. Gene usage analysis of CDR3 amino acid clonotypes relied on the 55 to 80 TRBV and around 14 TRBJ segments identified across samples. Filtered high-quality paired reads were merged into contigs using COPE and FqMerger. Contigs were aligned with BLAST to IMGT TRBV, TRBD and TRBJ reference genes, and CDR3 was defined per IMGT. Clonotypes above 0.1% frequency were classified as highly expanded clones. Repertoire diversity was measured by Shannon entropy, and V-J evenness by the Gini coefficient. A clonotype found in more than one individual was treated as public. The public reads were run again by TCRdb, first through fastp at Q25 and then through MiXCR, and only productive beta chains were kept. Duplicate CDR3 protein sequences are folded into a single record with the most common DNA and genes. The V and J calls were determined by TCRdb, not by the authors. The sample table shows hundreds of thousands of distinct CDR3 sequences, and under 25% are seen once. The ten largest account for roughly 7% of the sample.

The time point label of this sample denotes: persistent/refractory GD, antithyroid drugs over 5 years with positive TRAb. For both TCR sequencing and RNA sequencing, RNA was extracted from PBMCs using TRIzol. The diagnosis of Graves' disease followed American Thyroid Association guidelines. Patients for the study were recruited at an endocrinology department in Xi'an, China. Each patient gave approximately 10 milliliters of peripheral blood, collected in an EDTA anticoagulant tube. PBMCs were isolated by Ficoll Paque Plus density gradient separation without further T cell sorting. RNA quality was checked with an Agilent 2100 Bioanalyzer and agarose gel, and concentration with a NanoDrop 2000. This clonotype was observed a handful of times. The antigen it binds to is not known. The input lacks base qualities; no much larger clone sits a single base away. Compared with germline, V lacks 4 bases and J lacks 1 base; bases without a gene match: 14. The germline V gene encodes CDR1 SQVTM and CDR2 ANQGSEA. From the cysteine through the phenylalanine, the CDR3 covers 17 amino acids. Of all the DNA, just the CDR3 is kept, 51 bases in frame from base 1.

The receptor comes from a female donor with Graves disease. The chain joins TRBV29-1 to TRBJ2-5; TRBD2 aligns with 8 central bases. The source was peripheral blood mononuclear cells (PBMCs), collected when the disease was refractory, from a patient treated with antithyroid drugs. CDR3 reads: CSVVYSGSYGLQETQYF. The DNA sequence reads TGCAGCGTTGTTTACAGCGGGAGCTACGGCCTCCAAGAGACCCAGTACTTC. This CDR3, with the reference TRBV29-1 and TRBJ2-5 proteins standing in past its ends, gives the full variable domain SAVISQKPSRDICQRGTSLTIQCQVDSQVTMMFWYRQQPGQSLTLIATANQGSEATYESGFVIDKFPISRPNLTFSTLTVSNMSPEDSSIYLCSVVYSGSYGLQETQYFGPGTRLLVL.